The 28 T cell receptor beta chains listed next were all sequenced from one sample in a study of blood T cell repertoires in COVID-19 (dated by TCRdb to about 2020). Libraries were prepared through the immunoSEQ multiplex PCR assay. Entries here come from immuneACCESS through TCRdb and include only in-frame sequences with V and J called. Some clones fail to appear in such tables; in the studies checked, an unresolved V gene covers under half of the shortfall, and the cause of the remainder is unknown. The sample table contains some 400,000 clones; only one count was recorded for roughly 90% of them. Around 7% of the sample is held by the ten biggest clonotypes. Sequenced material: peripheral blood. The receptors derive from a man between 18 and 35 years old with active or convalescent COVID-19.

The chain recombines TRBV7-2 with TRBJ1-5; D is unclear. This CDR3 is built from 14 residues. The V end lost 1 base, the J end lost 7 bases, and 11 bases lay between the germline ends. Germline values: CDR1 SGHTA, CDR2 FQGNSA. CDR3 nucleotides: TGTGCCAGCAGCTTAGAGGCGGCGCGGCAGCCCCAGCATTTT. Amino acid sequence: CASSLEAARQPQHF. Looking up the rest from reference TRBV7-2 and TRBJ1-5 gives the full variable domain: GAGVSQSPSNKVTEKGKDVELRCDPISGHTALYWYRQSLGQGLEFLIYFQGNSAPDKSGLPSDRFSAERTGGSVSTLTIQRTQQEDSAVYLCASSLEAARQPQHFGDGTRLSIL.

The rearrangement joins TRBV7-8 to TRBJ1-6, with unresolved D. The CDR3 covers 16 residues. V dropped 5 bases and J dropped 7 bases, with 18 bases sitting between them. In germline, CDR1 is SGHVS, CDR2 FQNEAQ. The CDR3, as DNA: TGTGCCAGCAGCATATATTATACTCGCCCGAATTCACCCCTCCACTTT. Its translation is CASSIYYTRPNSPLHF.

The chain carries TRBV7-9 and TRBJ2-7, with D perhaps TRBD1 (7 bases). The length of the CDR3 is 14 residues. V lost 2 bases and J 4 bases, leaving 12 bases between the germline ends. The germline gives CDR1 SEHNR, CDR2 FQNEAQ (reference sequence). The CDR3 spells CASSLQQGGYEQYF. The CDR3 DNA reads TGTGCCAGCAGCTTACAGCAGGGGGGATACGAGCAGTACTTC.

V is TRBV7-8 and J is TRBJ2-7; D call uncertain. V was trimmed by 1 base and J by 5 bases, leaving 6 bases between them. Germline V gene lookup returns CDR1 SGHVS and CDR2 FQNEAQ. The CDR3 contains 12 residues. DNA for the CDR3: TGTGCCAGCAGCTTAGATACTCACGAGCAGTACTTC. Residues: CASSLDTHEQYF.

As concerns this clone: Relative to the germline gene, one junction end is altered; a read error may explain this. The V and J genes are TRBV18 and TRBJ1-1, with TRBD1 matching 9 bases. Germline lookup yields CDR1 KGHSH and CDR2 LQKENI. This CDR3 is built from 14 residues. CDR3 sequence: CASSRDRENSEAFF. Here the CDR3 DNA reads TGTGCCAGCTCACGGGACAGGGAAAACAGTGAAGCTTTCTTT.

The CDR3 coding sequence is TGTGCCAGCACCCAACAGGGGTATCCCGGGGAGCTGTTTTTT. This sequence encodes CASTQQGYPGELFF. This rearrangement joins TRBV28 to TRBJ2-2; 7 bases map to TRBD1. CDR1 MDHEN and CDR2 SYDVKM come from the germline V gene. V lost 7 bases, J lost 6 bases, and 8 bases stayed unmatched. The CDR3 covers 14 residues.

The V and J genes are TRBV21-1 and TRBJ2-2; TRBD1 reflects the table's D call only, with no check against the DNA. TRBV21-1 is deemed a pseudogene. The CDR3 is 16 amino acids. The DNA for the CDR3 is TGTGCCAGCAGCCATCGACAGCCCACGAACACCGGGGAGCTGTTTTTT. This sequence encodes CASSHRQPTNTGELFF.

In nucleotides, the CDR3 is TGTGCCAGCTCACCACCTAGTCCCCGGCGGACTGAAGCTTTCTTT. Residues: CASSPPSPRRTEAFF. The rearrangement links TRBV18 to TRBJ1-1; D is uncertain. Germline V CDR1 and CDR2: KGHSH, LQKENI. Trimming took off 0 bases at V and 5 bases at J, with 13 bases between the two ends. The CDR3 is 15 amino acids. Based on the CDR3 plus reference TRBV18 and TRBJ1-1, the full variable domain is NAGVMQNPRHLVRRRGQEARLRCSPMKGHSHVYWYRQLPEEGLKFMVYLQKENIIDESGMPKERFSAEFPKEGPSILRIQQVVRGDSAAYFCASSPPSPRRTEAFFGQGTRLTVV.

This clone appeared a few times. The DNA of the CDR3 is TGCGCCAGCAGCCAAGGGACAGTTAACCTCTCTGGGGCCAACGTCCTGACTTTC. Amino acids: CASSQGTVNLSGANVLTF. This chain connects TRBV4-3 to TRBJ2-6, with D perhaps TRBD1 (6 bases). Trimming left V 1 base short and J 0 bases short, with 13 bases between. Germline values: CDR1 LGHNA, CDR2 YSLEER. The CDR3 consists of 18 residues.

CDR3 in amino acids: CASSQEGGYGYTF. The CDR3 DNA is TGCGCCAGCAGCCAAGAGGGGGGCTATGGCTACACCTTC. The rearrangement uses TRBV4-3 and TRBJ1-2, with D possibly being TRBD1 (5 bases). This CDR3 contains 13 residues. Germline V lookup: CDR1 LGHNA, CDR2 YSLEER. Trimming left V 0 bases short and J 4 bases short, with 6 bases between.

This sequence joins TRBV15 and TRBJ1-4; 9 bases are shared with TRBD1. Germline V gene lookup returns CDR1 LNHNV and CDR2 YYDKDF (reference sequence). CDR3 length: 16 residues. V gave up 1 base and J gave up 5 bases; unmatched junction bases: 5. CDR3 region: CATSRVTTGGNEKLFF. Written as DNA, the CDR3 is TGTGCCACCAGCAGAGTTACGACAGGGGGAAATGAAAAACTGTTTTTT. Drawing the rest from reference TRBV15 and TRBJ1-4, the complete variable domain is DAMVIQNPRYQVTQFGKPVTLSCSQTLNHNVMYWYQQKSSQAPKLLFHYYDKDFNNEADTPDNFQSRRPNTSFCFLDIRSPGLGDTAMYLCATSRVTTGGNEKLFFGSGTQLSVL.

V usage is TRBV6-6 and J usage is TRBJ1-1, with a possible D match to TRBD1 (6 bases). The CDR3 sequence is 14 residues long. The germline V and J ends were trimmed by 1 base and 10 bases, with 16 bases remaining between them. CDR1 and CDR2 from the germline V gene are MNHNY and SVGAGI (reference sequence). Written as DNA, the CDR3 is TGTGCCAGCAGTTACTTCACAGGGCCCGCTCCAGCTTTCTTT. Translation gives CASSYFTGPAPAFF.

J is TRBJ1-2 and V is TRBV19, with 8 positions matching TRBD1. V trimming: 9 bases; J trimming: 6 bases; junction bases outside the gene matches: 6. The CDR3 is made up of 12 amino acids. Germline CDR1 reads LNHDA; CDR2 reads SQIVND (reference sequence). The CDR3 sequence: CASLGQVHGYTF. As DNA, the CDR3 is TGTGCCAGCCTGGGACAGGTGCATGGCTACACCTTC.

The chain links TRBV7-8 to TRBJ1-4, with D hard to call. The CDR3 length is 15 residues. Germline lookup yields CDR1 SGHVS and CDR2 FQNEAQ. The germline V and J ends were trimmed by 5 bases and 8 bases, with 18 bases remaining between them. The CDR3 coding sequence is TGTGCCAGCAGCGCACGGACTAGGGCGGGAGAAAAACTGTTTTTT. It translates to CASSARTRAGEKLFF.

The CDR3 coding sequence is TGTGCCAGCAGTTTGGGGGGACGGGGCTTAACTGAAGCTTTCTTT. This translates into CASSLGGRGLTEAFF. This chain joins TRBV27 and TRBJ1-1; TRBD1 might be the D (5 bases). The CDR3 runs to 15 residues. The V and J ends lost 3 bases and 5 bases respectively, with 16 bases between them. CDR1 and CDR2 (germline): MNHEY, SMNVEV (reference sequence).

The J gene is TRBJ2-7, the V gene TRBV27, with 8 bases matching TRBD2. The junction had 7 bases not matched to a gene; V was cut back by 4 bases and J by 8 bases. In germline, CDR1 is MNHEY, CDR2 SMNVEV (reference sequence). The length of the CDR3 is 13 residues. The CDR3 DNA follows: TGTGCCAGCAGTTACCTCGGGGGGGAAAAGCAGTACTTC. Residues: CASSYLGGEKQYF.

The gene calls are TRBV28 and TRBJ2-7; 12 nucleotides agree with TRBD2. Germline V CDR1 and CDR2: MDHEN, SYDVKM. This CDR3 spans 17 amino acids. V shed 7 bases, J shed 2 bases, and the junction held 12 bases outside the gene matches. CDR3 protein: CASIETSGRKGAYEQYF. CDR3 nucleotides: TGTGCCAGCATTGAGACTAGCGGGAGAAAGGGGGCCTACGAGCAGTACTTC.

The V call is TRBV7-2, the J call TRBJ1-6; D may be TRBD1 (6 bases). V lost 1 base, J lost 7 bases, and 11 bases lay in between. CDR1 is SGHTA and CDR2 is FQGNSA in the germline V gene. This CDR3 is built from 15 residues. The CDR3: CASSLGQRGNSPLHF. In DNA, the CDR3 is TGTGCCAGCAGCTTAGGCCAAAGGGGGAATTCACCCCTCCACTTT.

The J gene is TRBJ1-4, the V gene TRBV19; D not certain. Trimming took off 8 bases at V and 8 bases at J, with 15 bases between the two ends. CDR3 length equals 13 residues. Per the germline V gene, CDR1 is LNHDA and CDR2 is SQIVND (reference sequence). This CDR3 is CASYNVYEEKLFF. As DNA, the CDR3 is TGTGCCAGTTATAACGTTTACGAGGAAAAACTGTTTTTT.

This clone was detected only once. This chain joins TRBV7-9 and TRBJ2-3, with 13 positions matching TRBD2. Germline-derived CDR1 and CDR2 are SEHNR and FQNEAQ (reference sequence). Losses at the gene ends were 2 bases for V and 6 bases for J; bases not matched to a gene: 11. CDR3 length: 18 residues. The CDR3 region has the DNA TGTGCCAGCAGCTTACCCTTAAGACTAGCGGGAGGATGGGATACGCAGTATTTT. Its translation is CASSLPLRLAGGWDTQYF.

V and J are TRBV7-8 and TRBJ2-1, with D possibly matching TRBD2 (7 bases). The CDR3 has 15 residues. Per the germline V gene, CDR1 is SGHVS and CDR2 is FQNEAQ. The V and J ends lost 0 bases and 6 bases respectively, with 12 bases between them. The CDR3, as DNA: TGTGCCAGCAGCTTAGCGGGGGGGCGACGCAATGAGCAGTTCTTC. Its translation: CASSLAGGRRNEQFF.

As concerns this clone: This same CDR3 is encoded by further DNA sequences in the sample. J is TRBJ1-2 and V is TRBV6-5; TRBD1 matches 10 bases. Germline V gene sequence: CDR1 MNHEY, CDR2 SVGAGI. V lost 2 bases and J lost 8; bases outside the gene matches: 5. The CDR3 is 14 residues long. The CDR3 sequence: CASSYDRGLRGYTF. The CDR3 coding sequence is TGTGCCAGCAGTTACGACAGGGGGCTGCGGGGCTACACCTTC.

The chain recombines TRBV4-3 with TRBJ2-7; D remains unclear. Germline loops: CDR1 LGHNA, CDR2 YSLEER. V lost 4 bases to trimming and J lost 1 base, with 11 bases between them. The CDR3 is 14 residues long. The CDR3 DNA sequence: TGCGCCAGCAGCCCAACTATTGTTTCCTACGAGCAGTACTTC. Its translation is CASSPTIVSYEQYF.

This clone has only a few counts. The chain employs TRBV27 and TRBJ1-6, with D tentatively TRBD1 (6 bases). V lost 6 bases and J lost 9, with 12 bases in between. Germline-derived CDR1 and CDR2 are MNHEY and SMNVEV (reference sequence). The length of the CDR3 is 13 residues. The CDR3 is CASSLGGPSPLHF. The DNA for the CDR3 is TGTGCCAGCAGCCTTGGGGGCCCTTCACCCCTCCACTTT.

The chain recombines TRBV7-6 with TRBJ1-1; D is uncertain. Germline CDR1 is SGHVS and CDR2 is FNYEAQ. The CDR3 covers 16 residues. Trimming left V 8 bases short and J 0 bases short, with 19 bases between. Here the CDR3 reads CASHRPVTPLNTEAFF. The CDR3 DNA sequence: TGTGCCAGCCATAGGCCGGTGACACCATTGAACACTGAAGCTTTCTTT.

This chain uses TRBV7-2 with TRBJ1-3; D gene uncertain. The CDR3 is 15 amino acids. Germline V CDR1 and CDR2: SGHTA, FQGNSA. V dropped 6 bases and J dropped 0 bases, with 12 bases sitting between them. CDR3 sequence: CASSKQPLSGNTIYF. Written as DNA, the CDR3 is TGTGCCAGCAGTAAACAGCCGCTCTCTGGAAACACCATATATTTT.

This clone has at least ten counts. The J gene is TRBJ2-7, the V gene TRBV19; TRBD1 matches 8 bases. CDR3 length: 14 amino acids. Looked up from germline, CDR1 is LNHDA and CDR2 is SQIVND (reference sequence). Trimming took 0 bases from V and 6 from J; bases not matched to a gene: 4. CDR3 bases: TGTGCCAGTAGTATAGATCGGACAGGGAGCGAGCAGTACTTC. Translated, it gives CASSIDRTGSEQYF.

The rearrangement links TRBV4-3 to TRBJ1-4; perhaps TRBD1 as D (5 bases). The CDR3 loop spans 15 amino acids. The germline V and J ends were trimmed by 2 bases and 8 bases, with 15 bases remaining between them. Germline assignment: CDR1 LGHNA and CDR2 YSLEER. CDR3 amino acids: CASSQNSGHGEKLFF. In nucleotides, the CDR3 is TGCGCCAGCAGCCAAAACTCCGGACACGGGGAAAAACTGTTTTTT.